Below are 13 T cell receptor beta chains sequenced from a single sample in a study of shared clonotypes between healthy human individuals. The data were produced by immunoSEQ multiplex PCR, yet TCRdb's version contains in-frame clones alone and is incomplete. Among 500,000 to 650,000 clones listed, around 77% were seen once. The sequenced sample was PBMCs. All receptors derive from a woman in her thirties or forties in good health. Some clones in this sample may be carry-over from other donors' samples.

The CDR3 here is CASSQGLAGGMDEQFF. CDR3 nucleotides: TGTGCCAGCAGTCAGGGACTAGCGGGAGGGATGGATGAGCAGTTCTTC. This sequence joins TRBV2 and TRBJ2-1, with TRBD2 identical over 16 bases. With 5 bases clipped from V and 8 bases from J, the junction kept 6 bases outside the gene matches. There are 16 residues in the CDR3. Germline CDR1 is SNHLY and CDR2 is FYNNEI. Filled out from reference TRBV2 and TRBJ2-1, the complete variable domain reads EPEVTQTPSHQVTQMGQEVILRCVPISNHLYFYWYRQILGQKVEFLVSFYNNEISEKSEIFDDQFSVERPDGSNFTLKIRSTKLEDSAMYFCASSQGLAGGMDEQFFGPGTRLTVL.

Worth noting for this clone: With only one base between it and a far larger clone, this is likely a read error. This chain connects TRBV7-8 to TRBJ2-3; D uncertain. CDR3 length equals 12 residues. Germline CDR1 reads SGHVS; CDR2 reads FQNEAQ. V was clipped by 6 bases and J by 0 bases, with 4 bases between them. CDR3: CASRLSTDTQYF. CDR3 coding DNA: TGTGCCAGCAGGTTGAGCACAGATACGCAGTATTTT.

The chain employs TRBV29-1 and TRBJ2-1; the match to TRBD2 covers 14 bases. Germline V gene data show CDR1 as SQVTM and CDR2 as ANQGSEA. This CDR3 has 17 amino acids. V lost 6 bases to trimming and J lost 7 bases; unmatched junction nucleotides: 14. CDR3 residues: CSVQRGIGTSGRNEQFF. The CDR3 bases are TGCAGCGTCCAAAGGGGTATTGGGACTAGCGGGAGAAATGAGCAGTTCTTC.

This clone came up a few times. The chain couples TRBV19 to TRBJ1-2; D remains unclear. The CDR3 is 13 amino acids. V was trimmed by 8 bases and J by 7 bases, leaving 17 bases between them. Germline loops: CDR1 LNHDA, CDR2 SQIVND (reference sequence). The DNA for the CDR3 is TGTGCCAGTCCCCAACAGACGATCGGTGGCTACACCTTC. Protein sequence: CASPQQTIGGYTF. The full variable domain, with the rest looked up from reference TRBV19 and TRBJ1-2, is DGGITQSPKYLFRKEGQNVTLSCEQNLNHDAMYWYRQDPGQGLRLIYYSQIVNDFQKGDIAEGYSVSREKKESFPLTVTSAQKNPTAFYLCASPQQTIGGYTFGSGTRLTVV.

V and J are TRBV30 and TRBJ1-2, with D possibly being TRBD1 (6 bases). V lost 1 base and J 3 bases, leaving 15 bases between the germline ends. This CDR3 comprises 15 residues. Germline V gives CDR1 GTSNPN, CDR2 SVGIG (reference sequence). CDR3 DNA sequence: TGTGCCTGGAGTGCGGGACACCCTTGGGACTATGGCTACACCTTC. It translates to CAWSAGHPWDYGYTF. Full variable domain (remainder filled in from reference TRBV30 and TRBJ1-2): SQTIHQWPATLVQPVGSPLSLECTVEGTSNPNLYWYRQAAGRGLQLLFYSVGIGQISSEVPQNLSASRPQDRQFILSSKKLLLSDSGFYLCAWSAGHPWDYGYTFGSGTRLTVV.

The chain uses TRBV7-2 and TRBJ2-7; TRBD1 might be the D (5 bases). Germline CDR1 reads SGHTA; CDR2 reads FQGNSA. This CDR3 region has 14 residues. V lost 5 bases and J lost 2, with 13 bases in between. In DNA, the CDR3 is TGTGCCAGCAGCCCCAGTAGGGGCCCCTACGAGCAGTACTTC. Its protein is CASSPSRGPYEQYF.

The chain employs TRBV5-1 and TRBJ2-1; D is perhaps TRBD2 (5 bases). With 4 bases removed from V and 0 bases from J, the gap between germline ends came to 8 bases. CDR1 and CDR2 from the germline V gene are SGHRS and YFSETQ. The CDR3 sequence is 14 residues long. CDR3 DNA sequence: TGCGCCAGCAGCCCGGGGAGCTCCTACAATGAGCAGTTCTTC. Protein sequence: CASSPGSSYNEQFF.

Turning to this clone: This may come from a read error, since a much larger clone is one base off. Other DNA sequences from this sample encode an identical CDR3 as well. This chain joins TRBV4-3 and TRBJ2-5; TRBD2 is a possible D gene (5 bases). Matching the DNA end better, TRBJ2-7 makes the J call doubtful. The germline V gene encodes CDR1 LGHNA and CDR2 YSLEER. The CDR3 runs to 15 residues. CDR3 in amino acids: CASSQESGEYYEQYF. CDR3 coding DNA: TGCGCTAGCAGCCAAGAGAGCGGCGAGTACTACGAGCAGTACTTC.

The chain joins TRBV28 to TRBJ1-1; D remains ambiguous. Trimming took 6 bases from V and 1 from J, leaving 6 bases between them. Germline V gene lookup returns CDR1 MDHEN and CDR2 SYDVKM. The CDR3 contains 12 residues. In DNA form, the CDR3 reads TGTGCCAGCAGATTGGGGAACACTGAAGCTTTCTTT. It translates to CASRLGNTEAFF.

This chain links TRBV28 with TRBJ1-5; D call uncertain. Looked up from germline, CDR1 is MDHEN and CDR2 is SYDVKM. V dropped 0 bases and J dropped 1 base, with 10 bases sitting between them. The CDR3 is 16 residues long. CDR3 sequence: CASSLWGDRSNQPQHF. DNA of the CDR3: TGTGCCAGCAGTTTATGGGGTGACCGGAGCAATCAGCCCCAGCATTTT.

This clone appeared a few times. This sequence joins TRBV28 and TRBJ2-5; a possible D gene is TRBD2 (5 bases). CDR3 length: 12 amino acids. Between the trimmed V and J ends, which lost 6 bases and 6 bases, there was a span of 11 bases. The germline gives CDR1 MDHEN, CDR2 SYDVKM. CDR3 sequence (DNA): TGTGCCAGCAGCCATGAGGGTCAGACCCAGTACTTC. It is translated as CASSHEGQTQYF.

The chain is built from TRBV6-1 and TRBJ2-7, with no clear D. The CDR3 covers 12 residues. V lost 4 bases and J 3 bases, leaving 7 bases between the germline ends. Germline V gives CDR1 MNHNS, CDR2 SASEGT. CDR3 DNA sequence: TGTGCCAGCAGTGCCTTCAGCTACGAGCAGTACTTC. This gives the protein CASSAFSYEQYF.

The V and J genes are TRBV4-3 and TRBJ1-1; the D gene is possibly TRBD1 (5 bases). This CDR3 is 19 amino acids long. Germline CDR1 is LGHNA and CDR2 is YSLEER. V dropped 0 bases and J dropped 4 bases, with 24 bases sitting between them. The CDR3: CASSQDLIGQGSTSTEAFF. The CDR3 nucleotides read TGCGCCAGCAGCCAAGATCTAATCGGACAAGGGAGTACTAGCACTGAAGCTTTCTTT.